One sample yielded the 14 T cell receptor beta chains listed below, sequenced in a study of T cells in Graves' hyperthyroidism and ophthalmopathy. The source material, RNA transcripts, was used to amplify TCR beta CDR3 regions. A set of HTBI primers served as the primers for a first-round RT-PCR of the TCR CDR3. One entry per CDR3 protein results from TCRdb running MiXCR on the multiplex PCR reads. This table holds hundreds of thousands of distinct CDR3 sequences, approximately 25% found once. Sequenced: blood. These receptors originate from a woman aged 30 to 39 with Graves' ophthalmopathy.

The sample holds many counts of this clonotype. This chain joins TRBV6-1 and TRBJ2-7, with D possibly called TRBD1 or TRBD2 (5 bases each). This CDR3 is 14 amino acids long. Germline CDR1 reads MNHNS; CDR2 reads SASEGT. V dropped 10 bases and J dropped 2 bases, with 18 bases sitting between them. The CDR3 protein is CATSIGATTYEQYF. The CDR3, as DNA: TGTGCCACTTCGATCGGGGCTACAACCTACGAGCAGTACTTC.

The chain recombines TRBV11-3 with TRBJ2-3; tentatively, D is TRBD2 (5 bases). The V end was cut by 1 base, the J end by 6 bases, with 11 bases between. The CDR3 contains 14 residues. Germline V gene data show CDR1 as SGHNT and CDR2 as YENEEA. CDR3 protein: CASSLVRPGDTQYF. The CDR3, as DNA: TGTGCCAGCAGCTTAGTCCGGCCGGGGGATACGCAGTATTTT.

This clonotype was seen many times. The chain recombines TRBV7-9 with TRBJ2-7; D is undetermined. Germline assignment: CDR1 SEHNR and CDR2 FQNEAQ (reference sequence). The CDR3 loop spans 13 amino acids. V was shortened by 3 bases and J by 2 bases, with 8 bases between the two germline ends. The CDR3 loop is CASSFKTTYEQYF. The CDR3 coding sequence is TGTGCCAGCAGCTTCAAAACAACCTACGAGCAGTACTTC.

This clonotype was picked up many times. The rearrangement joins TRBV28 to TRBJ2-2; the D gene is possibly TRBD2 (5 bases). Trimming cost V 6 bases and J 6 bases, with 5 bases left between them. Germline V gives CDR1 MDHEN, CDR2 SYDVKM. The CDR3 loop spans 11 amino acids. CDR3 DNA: TGTGCCAGCAGACTAGCCGGGGAGCTGTTTTTT. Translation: CASRLAGELFF.

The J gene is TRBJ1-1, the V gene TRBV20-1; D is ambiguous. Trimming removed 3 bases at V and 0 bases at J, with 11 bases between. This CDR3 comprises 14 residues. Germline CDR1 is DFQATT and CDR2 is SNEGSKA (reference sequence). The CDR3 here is CSASLNKMNTEAFF. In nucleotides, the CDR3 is TGCAGTGCTAGTTTGAACAAGATGAACACTGAAGCTTTCTTT.

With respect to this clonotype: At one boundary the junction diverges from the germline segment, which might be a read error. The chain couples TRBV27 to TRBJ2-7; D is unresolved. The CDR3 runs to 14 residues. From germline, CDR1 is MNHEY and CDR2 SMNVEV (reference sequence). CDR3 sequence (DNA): TGTGCCAGCAGTATGCCTGTACAGCTCTACGATCAGTACTTC. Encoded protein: CASSMPVQLYDQYF.

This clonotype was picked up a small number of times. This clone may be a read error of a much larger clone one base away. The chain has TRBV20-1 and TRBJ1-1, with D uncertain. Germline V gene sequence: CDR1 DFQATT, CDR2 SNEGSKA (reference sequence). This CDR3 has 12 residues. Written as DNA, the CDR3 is TGCAGTGCTAGACGGACTACCTCTGAAGCTTGCTTT. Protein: CSARRTTSEACF.

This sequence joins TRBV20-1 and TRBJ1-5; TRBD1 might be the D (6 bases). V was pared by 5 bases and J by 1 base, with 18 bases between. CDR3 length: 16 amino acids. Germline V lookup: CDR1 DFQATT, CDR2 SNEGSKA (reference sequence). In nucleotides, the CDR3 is TGCAGTGCTCGAGCAGGGGAAAGGCGAAGCAATCAGCCCCAGCATTTT. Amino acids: CSARAGERRSNQPQHF.

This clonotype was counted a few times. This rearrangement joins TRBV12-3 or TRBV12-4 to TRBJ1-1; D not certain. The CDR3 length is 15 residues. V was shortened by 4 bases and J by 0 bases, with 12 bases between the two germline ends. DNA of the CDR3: TGTGCCAGCAGTTACGAAGGGTTGGTGAACACTGAAGCTTTCTTT. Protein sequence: CASSYEGLVNTEAFF.

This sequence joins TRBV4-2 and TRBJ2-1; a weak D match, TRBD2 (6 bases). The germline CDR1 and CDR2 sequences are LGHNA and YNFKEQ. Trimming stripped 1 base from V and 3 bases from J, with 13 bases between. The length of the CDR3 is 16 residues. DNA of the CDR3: TGTGCCAGCAGCCAAGTGGGGACTCAGGGCTACAATGAGCAGTTCTTC. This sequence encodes CASSQVGTQGYNEQFF.

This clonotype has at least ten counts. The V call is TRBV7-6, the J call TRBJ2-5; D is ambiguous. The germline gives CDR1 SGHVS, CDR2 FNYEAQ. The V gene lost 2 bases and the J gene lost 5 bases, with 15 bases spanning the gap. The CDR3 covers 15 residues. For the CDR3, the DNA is TGTGCCAGCAGCTTACAAGTCGGTGGGTTTGAGACCCAGTACTTC. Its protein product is CASSLQVGGFETQYF.

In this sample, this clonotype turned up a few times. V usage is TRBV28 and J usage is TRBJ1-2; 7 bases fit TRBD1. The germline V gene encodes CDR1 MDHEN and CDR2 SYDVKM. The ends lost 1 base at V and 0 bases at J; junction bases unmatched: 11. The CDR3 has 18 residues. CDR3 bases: TGTGCCAGCAGTTTATCGGCAGGGGGGACCTTAGCTAACTATGGCTACACCTTC. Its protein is CASSLSAGGTLANYGYTF.

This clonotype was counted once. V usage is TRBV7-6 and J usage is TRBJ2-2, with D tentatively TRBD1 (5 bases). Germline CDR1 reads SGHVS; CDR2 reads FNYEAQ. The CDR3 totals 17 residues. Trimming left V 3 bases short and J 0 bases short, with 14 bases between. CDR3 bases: TGTGCCAGCAGCTTTACCTTCAGGGCGTCGAACACCGGGGAGCTGTTTTTT. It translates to CASSFTFRASNTGELFF.

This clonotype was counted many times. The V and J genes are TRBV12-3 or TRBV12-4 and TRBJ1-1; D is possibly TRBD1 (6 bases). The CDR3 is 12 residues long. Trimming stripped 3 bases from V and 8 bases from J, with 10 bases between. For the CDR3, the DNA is TGTGCCAGCAGTTTCTACAGGGCAGAAGCTTTCTTT. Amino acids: CASSFYRAEAFF.